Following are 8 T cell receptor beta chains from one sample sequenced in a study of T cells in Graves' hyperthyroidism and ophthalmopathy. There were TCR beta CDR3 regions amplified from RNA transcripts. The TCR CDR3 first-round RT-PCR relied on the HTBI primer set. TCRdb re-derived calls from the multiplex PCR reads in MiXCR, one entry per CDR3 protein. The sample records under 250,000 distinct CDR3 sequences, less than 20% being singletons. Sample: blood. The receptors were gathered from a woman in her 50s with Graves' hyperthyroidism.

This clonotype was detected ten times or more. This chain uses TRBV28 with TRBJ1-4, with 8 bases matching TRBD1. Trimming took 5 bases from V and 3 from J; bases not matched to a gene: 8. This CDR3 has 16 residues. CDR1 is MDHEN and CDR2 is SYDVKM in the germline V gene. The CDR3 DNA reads TGTGCCAGCAGTCTTAAACCGGGACAGGCTAATGAAAAACTGTTTTTT. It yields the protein CASSLKPGQANEKLFF.

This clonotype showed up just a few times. DNA of the CDR3: TGTGCCAGCAGCTCCGGGACAAAGGTCTCGAGACTCGAGACCCAGTACTTC. Translation gives CASSSGTKVSRLETQYF. The chain combines TRBV5-5 with TRBJ2-5, with TRBD1 as a possible D gene (6 bases). Germline CDR1 reads SGHKS; CDR2 reads YYEKEE (reference sequence). The CDR3 totals 17 residues. Trimming stripped 3 bases from V and 5 bases from J, with 23 bases between.

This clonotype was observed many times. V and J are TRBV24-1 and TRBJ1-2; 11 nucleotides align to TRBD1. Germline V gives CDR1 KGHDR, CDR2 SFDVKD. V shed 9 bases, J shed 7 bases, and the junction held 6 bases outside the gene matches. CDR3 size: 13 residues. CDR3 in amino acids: CATGQGASGGYTF. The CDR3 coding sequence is TGTGCCACCGGACAGGGGGCGAGTGGTGGCTACACCTTC.

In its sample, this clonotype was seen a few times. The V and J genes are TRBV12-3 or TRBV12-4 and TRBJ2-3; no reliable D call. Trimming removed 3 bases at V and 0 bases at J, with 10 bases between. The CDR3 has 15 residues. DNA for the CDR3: TGTGCCAGCAGTTTTTTGATAACTAGCACAGATACGCAGTATTTT. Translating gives CASSFLITSTDTQYF.

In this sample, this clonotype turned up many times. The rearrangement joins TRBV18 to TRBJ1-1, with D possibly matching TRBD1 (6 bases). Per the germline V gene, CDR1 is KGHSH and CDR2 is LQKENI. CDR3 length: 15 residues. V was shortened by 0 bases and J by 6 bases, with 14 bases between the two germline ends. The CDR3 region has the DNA TGTGCCAGCTCACCACCCGGACAGTTTCGGCCTGAAGCTTTCTTT. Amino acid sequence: CASSPPGQFRPEAFF.

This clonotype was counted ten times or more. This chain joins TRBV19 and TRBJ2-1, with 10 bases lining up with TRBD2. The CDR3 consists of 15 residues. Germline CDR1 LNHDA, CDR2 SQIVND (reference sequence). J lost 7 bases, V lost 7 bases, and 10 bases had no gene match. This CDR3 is CASMTSGYATNEQFF. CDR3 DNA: TGTGCCAGTATGACTAGCGGGTATGCTACGAATGAGCAGTTCTTC.

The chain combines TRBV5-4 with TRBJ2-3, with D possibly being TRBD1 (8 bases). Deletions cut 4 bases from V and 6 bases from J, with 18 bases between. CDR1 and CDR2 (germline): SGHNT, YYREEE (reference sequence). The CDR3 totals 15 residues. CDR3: CASSAGGQGGDTQYF. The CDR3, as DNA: TGTGCCAGCAGCGCCGGAGGACAGGGAGGGGATACGCAGTATTTT.

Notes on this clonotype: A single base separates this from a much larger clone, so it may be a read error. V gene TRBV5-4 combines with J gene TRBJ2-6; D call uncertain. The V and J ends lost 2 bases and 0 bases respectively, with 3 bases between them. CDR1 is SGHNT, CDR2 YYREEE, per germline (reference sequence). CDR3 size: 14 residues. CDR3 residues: CASSFNSGANVLTF. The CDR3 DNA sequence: TGTGCCAGCAGCTTTAACTCTGGGGCCAACGTCCTGACTTTC. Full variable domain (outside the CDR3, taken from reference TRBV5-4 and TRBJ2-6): ETGVTQSPTHLIKTRGQQVTLRCSSQSGHNTVSWYQQALGQGPQFIFQYYREEENGRGNFPPRFSGLQFPNYSSELNVNALELDDSALYLCASSFNSGANVLTFGAGSRLTVL.